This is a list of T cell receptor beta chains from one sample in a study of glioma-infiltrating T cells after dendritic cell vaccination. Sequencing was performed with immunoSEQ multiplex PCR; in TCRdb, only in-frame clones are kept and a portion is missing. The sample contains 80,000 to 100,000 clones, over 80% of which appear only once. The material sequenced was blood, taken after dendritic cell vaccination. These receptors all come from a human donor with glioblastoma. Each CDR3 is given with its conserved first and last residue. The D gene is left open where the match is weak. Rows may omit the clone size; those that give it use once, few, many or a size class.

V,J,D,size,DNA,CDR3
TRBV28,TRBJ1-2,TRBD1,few,TGTGCCAGCAGCTCTCCCTGGGACAGGAGCTACTATGGCTACACCTTC,CASSSPWDRSYYGYTF
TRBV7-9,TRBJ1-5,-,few,TGTGCCAGCAGCTTACAGGGTTTTCATCAGCCCCAGCATTTT,CASSLQGFHQPQHF
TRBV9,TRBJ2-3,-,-,TGTGCCAGCAGCCCTACGACTCTTACAGATACGCAGTATTTT,CASSPTTLTDTQYF
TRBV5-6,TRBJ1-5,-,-,TGTGCCAGCAGCTACGCGACAGGTCTCAATCAGCCCCAGCATTTT,CASSYATGLNQPQHF
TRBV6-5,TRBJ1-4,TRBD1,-,TGTGCCAGCACCCATACGACAGGGGCTAATGAAAAACTGTTTTTT,CASTHTTGANEKLFF
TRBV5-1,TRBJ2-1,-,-,TGCGCCAGCAGCACACTAGGATCAACTGTTGACGAGCAGTTCTTC,CASSTLGSTVDEQFF
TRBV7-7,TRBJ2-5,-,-,TGTGCTAGCAGCTCTGGAGGCCCCGGTCAAGAGACCCAGTACTTC,CASSSGGPGQETQYF
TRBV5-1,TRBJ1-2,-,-,TGCGCCAGCAGCTCGGGACAAGGCTATGGCTACACCTTC,CASSSGQGYGYTF
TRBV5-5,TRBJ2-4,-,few,TGTGCCAGCAGCTTAACTGGTGGCGGTGTTTACATTCAGTACTTC,CASSLTGGGVYIQYF
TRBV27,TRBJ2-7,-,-,TGTGCCAGCACTACAGGGGGGGTGAAGAAGCAGTACTTC,CASTTGGVKKQYF
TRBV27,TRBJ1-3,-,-,TGTGCCAGCAGGCAAATCGGCTCTGGAAACACCATATATTTT,CASRQIGSGNTIYF
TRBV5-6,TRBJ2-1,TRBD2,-,TGTGCCAGCAGCCCTGGGGGGGATTGGCAGTTCTTC,CASSPGGDWQFF
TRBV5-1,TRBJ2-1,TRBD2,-,TGCGCCAGCAGCCAGGGACTAGCGGGAGGAGAGCAGTTCTTC,CASSQGLAGGEQFF
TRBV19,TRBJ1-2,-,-,TGTGCCAGTAGTATCGGGAAAAGGGACTTTGGCTACACCTTC,CASSIGKRDFGYTF
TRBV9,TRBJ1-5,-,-,TGTGCCAGCAGCGCAGGGTTACTTAGCAATCAGCCCCAGCATTTT,CASSAGLLSNQPQHF
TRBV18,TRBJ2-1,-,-,TGTGCCAGCTCACCCCGAACGGTTGCAGGGGCGGACAATGAGCAGTTCTTC,CASSPRTVAGADNEQFF
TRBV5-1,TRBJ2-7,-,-,TGCGCCAGCAGCTTGGGCGGGATGACGAACGAGCAGTACTTC,CASSLGGMTNEQYF
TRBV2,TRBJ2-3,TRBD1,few,TGTGCCAGCAGAGTAGACAGGGGATACACAGATACGCAGTATTTT,CASRVDRGYTDTQYF
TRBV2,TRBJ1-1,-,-,TGTGCCAGCAGGGCCATTATTAACACTGAAGCTTTCTTT,CASRAIINTEAFF
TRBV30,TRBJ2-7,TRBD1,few,TGTGCCTGGAGTAAACTTTCGGGACAGGGTCGAGAGCAGTACTTC,CAWSKLSGQGREQYF
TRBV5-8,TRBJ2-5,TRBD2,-,TGTGCCAGCAGCTTCGGGACTAGCGGGGGTTTGGAGACCCAGTACTTC,CASSFGTSGGLETQYF
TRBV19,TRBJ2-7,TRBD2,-,TGTGCCAGTAGACCTACTAGCGGGACCCTTCGGGAAGAGCAGTACTTC,CASRPTSGTLREEQYF
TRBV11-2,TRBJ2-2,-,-,TGTGCCAGCAGCCTGACAGACACCGGGGAGCTGTTTTTT,CASSLTDTGELFF
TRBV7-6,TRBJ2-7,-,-,TGTGCCAGCAGCTTAGCGCCGACTAGGGTAATCTACGAGCAGTACTTC,CASSLAPTRVIYEQYF
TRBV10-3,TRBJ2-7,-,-,TGTGCCATCAGTAAAGATACCTACGAGCAGTACTTC,CAISKDTYEQYF
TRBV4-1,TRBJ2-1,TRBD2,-,TGCGCCAGCAGCGTCCATCCTAGCGGGAGGGCCAATAATTACAATGAGCAGTTCTTC,CASSVHPSGRANNYNEQFF
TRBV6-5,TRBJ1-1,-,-,TGTGCCAGCAGTTACTCGAGGAGAAACACTGAAGCTTTCTTT,CASSYSRRNTEAFF
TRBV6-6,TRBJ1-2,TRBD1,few,TGTGCCAGCAGTTACGGGCCCCTCAGACAGGGGAACGGCTACACCTTC,CASSYGPLRQGNGYTF
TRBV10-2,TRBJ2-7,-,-,TGCGCCAGCACTCTTCGGTACTCGTCCGAGCAGTACTTC,CASTLRYSSEQYF
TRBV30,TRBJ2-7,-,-,TGTGCCTGGAGTCACACCTACGAGCAGTACTTC,CAWSHTYEQYF
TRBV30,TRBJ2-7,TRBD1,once,TGTGCCTGGAGTGGAACAGGGGGCTGGTCCTACGAGCAGTACTTC,CAWSGTGGWSYEQYF
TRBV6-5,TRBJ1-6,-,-,TGTGCCAGCAGTTACGGGGAGGGCGGTTCGGCCCTCCACTTT,CASSYGEGGSALHF
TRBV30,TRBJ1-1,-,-,TGTGCCTGGAGTTTTCTTAAGACAGGCGATGCTTTCTTT,CAWSFLKTGDAFF
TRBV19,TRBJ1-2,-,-,TGTGCCAGTAGTACATCAGGGGACGGTGGCTACACCTTC,CASSTSGDGGYTF
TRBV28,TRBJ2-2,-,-,TGTGCCAGCAGTTCCCCAAACACGGGGGAGCTGTTTTTT,CASSSPNTGELFF
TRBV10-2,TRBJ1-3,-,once,TGCGCCAGCAATCCCAGGGGCTCTGGAAACACCATATATTTT,CASNPRGSGNTIYF
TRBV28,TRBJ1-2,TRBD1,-,TGTGCCAGCAGTTCATCGACAGGGCACTACACCTTC,CASSSSTGHYTF
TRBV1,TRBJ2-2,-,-,TGCACCAGCAGCCAAGATTTTCCTAGCGGACCAAACACCGGGGAGCTGTTTTTT,CTSSQDFPSGPNTGELFF
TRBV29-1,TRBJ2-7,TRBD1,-,TGCAGCGTTGGGGGGCAGGGGGCGTTAAAGCAGTACTTC,CSVGGQGALKQYF
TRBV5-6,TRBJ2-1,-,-,TGTGCCAGCAGCTTCGGGACACGTGGAGGGTTCTTC,CASSFGTRGGFF
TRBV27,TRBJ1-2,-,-,TGTGCCAGCAGTTTATTAGGGGGAGGGCTTCTTGACTATGGCTACACCTTC,CASSLLGGGLLDYGYTF
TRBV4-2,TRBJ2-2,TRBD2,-,TGTGCCAGCAGCCAAGATAAGGGCGGGGGGGCCTACGGGGAGCTGTTTTTT,CASSQDKGGGAYGELFF
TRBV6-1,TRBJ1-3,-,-,TGTGCCAGCAGTGTAGGGGTCAGGGGAAACACCATATATTTT,CASSVGVRGNTIYF
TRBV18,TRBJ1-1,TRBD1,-,TGTGCCAGCTCACAGATTGACAGGGGGGACACTGAAGCTTTCTTT,CASSQIDRGDTEAFF